This T cell receptor (beta chain) was identified in a study of blood T cell repertoires in COVID-19. Some clones are missing from TCRdb's copy, which holds only in-frame ones; the method was immunoSEQ multiplex PCR. The table shows about 120,000 clones, with roughly 82% occurring only once. Per germline, CDR1 SGHTA and CDR2 FQGNSA. The CDR3 has 17 amino acids. The germline V and J ends were trimmed by 0 bases and 0 bases, with 9 bases remaining between them. Sequencing used peripheral blood. V and J are TRBV7-2 and TRBJ2-6; no clear D. This receptor was taken from a human donor in a cohort sampled during active COVID-19. As DNA, the CDR3 is TGTGCCAGCAGCTTAGCGGCCCCCCTCTCTGGGGCCAACGTCCTGACTTTC. Translating gives CASSLAAPLSGANVLTF. Full variable domain (remainder filled in from reference TRBV7-2 and TRBJ2-6): GAGVSQSPSNKVTEKGKDVELRCDPISGHTALYWYRQSLGQGLEFLIYFQGNSAPDKSGLPSDRFSAERTGGSVSTLTIQRTQQEDSAVYLCASSLAAPLSGANVLTFGAGSRLTVL.